This T cell receptor (beta chain) was found in a study of pediatric ulcerative colitis. Findings of the study overall: A couple of rectal CDR3 clonotypes occurred in all ulcerative colitis patients.

As regards this clone: Its target is unknown.

CDR3 length equals 15 residues. With 3 bases removed from V and 3 bases from J, the gap between germline ends came to 15 bases. Germline values: CDR1 SGHNT, CDR2 YYREEE (reference sequence). The table came from immunoSEQ multiplex PCR; TCRdb's copy has only in-frame clones and leaves some out. In the table there are 60,000 or so clones, around four fifths of which are singletons. Sequenced sample: blood. The source of this sequence is a boy between 10 and 17 years old with moderate ulcerative colitis. This chain joins TRBV5-4 and TRBJ1-1, with D perhaps TRBD1 (6 bases). CDR3 region: CASSSPQGAHTEAFF. CDR3 bases: TGTGCCAGCAGCTCGCCACAGGGTGCGCACACTGAAGCTTTCTTT.